This T cell receptor beta chain is drawn from a study of blood T cell repertoires in COVID-19. One Seattle source followed patients from active infection through their disease course. TCRdb's copy holds only in-frame clones and misses some; the assay was immunoSEQ multiplex PCR. The sample has 250,000 to 400,000 clones, roughly 88% seen once; the top ten hold around 1.6%. Germline assignment: CDR1 SGHTA and CDR2 FQGTGA. J lost 1 base, V lost 1 base, and 7 bases had no gene match. The CDR3 covers 18 residues. The chain carries TRBV7-3 and TRBJ2-6; 7 bases are a match to TRBD1. The material sequenced was peripheral blood. The receptor's source is a woman aged 25 to 39 with COVID-19, enrolled during active disease. CDR3 loop: CASSLNPRDSSGANVLTF. The CDR3 coding sequence is TGTGCCAGCAGCTTAAACCCCCGGGACAGTTCTGGGGCCAACGTCCTGACTTTC.